The 29 T cell receptor beta chains given below trace back to one sample, sequenced in a study of T cells after yellow fever vaccination. TCRdb re-analysed the 5' RACE reads in MiXCR, keeping a single row per CDR3 protein. The table has roughly 160,000 distinct CDR3 sequences, approximately 6.8% seen once. The input for sequencing was CD4+ T cells sorted from PBMCs, taken more than 4 days after the first yellow fever vaccination. The receptor set was obtained from a man between 18 and 29 years old who received the YFV17D yellow fever vaccine.

This clonotype came up many times. The chain has TRBV5-1 and TRBJ2-1; 8 bases are a match to TRBD1. This CDR3 has 15 amino acids. Germline lookup yields CDR1 SGHRS and CDR2 YFSETQ. The junction had 3 bases not matched to a gene; V was cut back by 4 bases and J by 0 bases. DNA of the CDR3: TGCGCCAGCAGCGAACAGGGGGACTCCTACAATGAGCAGTTCTTC. This codes for CASSEQGDSYNEQFF.

CDR3 bases: TGTGCCAGCCTAATAGCGGGGGGGCCGGAAAATGAGCAGTTCTTC. Translating it yields CASLIAGGPENEQFF. The gene calls are TRBV5-6 and TRBJ2-1; 11 positions match TRBD2. Germline V gives CDR1 SGHDT, CDR2 YYEEEE. The V gene end was trimmed by 7 bases and the J gene end by 7 bases; junction bases not matched to a gene: 10. The CDR3 runs to 15 residues.

With respect to this clonotype: Just one base apart from a much larger clone, this may be a read error. J is TRBJ2-2 and V is TRBV10-3, with TRBD2 as a possible D gene (6 bases). V shed 2 bases and J shed 0 bases, with 10 bases lying between them. CDR1 is ENHRY and CDR2 is SYGVKD in the germline V gene. This CDR3 has 16 residues. CDR3 loop: CAISETSGPNTGELFF. CDR3 DNA: TGTGCCATCAGTGAGACCAGCGGGCCGAACACCGGGGAGCTGTTTTTT.

This clonotype occurred many times. DNA for the CDR3: TGTGCCAGCAAACGCGACTCCTATAATTCACCCCTCCACTTT. Its translation: CASKRDSYNSPLHF. V and J are TRBV6-5 and TRBJ1-6; unclear D gene. Germline loops: CDR1 MNHEY, CDR2 SVGAGI. The CDR3 sequence is 14 residues long. Between the trimmed V and J ends, which lost 7 bases and 0 bases, there was a span of 7 bases.

The chain combines TRBV4-2 with TRBJ1-2, with 7 bases that match TRBD1. The germline V gene has CDR1 LGHNA and CDR2 YNFKEQ. The length of the CDR3 is 15 residues. The ends lost 0 bases at V and 3 bases at J; junction bases unmatched: 4. The CDR3 nucleotides read TGTGCCAGCAGCCAAGACGTTACAGGGGACTATGGCTACACCTTC. As protein: CASSQDVTGDYGYTF.

This chain uses TRBV10-2 with TRBJ1-1; D is possibly TRBD1 (6 bases). Trimming pared 1 base from V and 10 bases from J, leaving 10 bases between. Per germline, CDR1 WSHSY and CDR2 SAAADI. The CDR3 length is 12 residues. The CDR3 sequence: CASSEWQGRAFF. The CDR3 DNA reads TGCGCCAGCAGTGAGTGGCAGGGGAGAGCTTTCTTT.

This clonotype was seen a few times. The chain joins TRBV3-1 to TRBJ2-1; D gene ambiguous. The CDR3 covers 15 residues. Looked up from germline, CDR1 is LGHDT and CDR2 is YNNKEL (reference sequence). V gave up 4 bases and J gave up 0 bases, with 10 bases separating them. CDR3 region: CASSRVGFSYNEQFF. The CDR3 DNA follows: TGTGCCAGCAGCCGAGTCGGGTTCTCCTACAATGAGCAGTTCTTC.

The chain joins TRBV18 to TRBJ2-3; unclear D gene. CDR1 and CDR2 (germline): KGHSH, LQKENI. Trimming stripped 6 bases from V and 0 bases from J, with 10 bases between. The CDR3 runs to 14 residues. The CDR3 sequence: CASSRMTSTDTQYF. The DNA for the CDR3 is TGTGCCAGCTCCCGCATGACCAGCACAGATACGCAGTATTTT. The full variable domain, in which reference TRBV18 and TRBJ2-3 provide the parts outside the CDR3, is NAGVMQNPRHLVRRRGQEARLRCSPMKGHSHVYWYRQLPEEGLKFMVYLQKENIIDESGMPKERFSAEFPKEGPSILRIQQVVRGDSAAYFCASSRMTSTDTQYFGPGTRLTVL.

This clonotype was observed at least ten times. This chain links TRBV6-5 with TRBJ2-7; 7 bases are shared with TRBD1. The CDR3 length is 15 residues. Unmatched junction bases numbered 4, after V lost 2 bases and J lost 0 bases. CDR1 is MNHEY, CDR2 SVGAGI, per germline. CDR3 amino acids: CASSYGQGVSYEQYF. Here the CDR3 DNA reads TGTGCCAGCAGTTACGGGCAGGGGGTCTCCTACGAGCAGTACTTC.

This clonotype was detected only a few times. The rearrangement uses TRBV7-2 and TRBJ2-7; D is ambiguous. Germline V CDR1 and CDR2: SGHTA, FQGNSA. The V end was cut by 6 bases, the J end by 0 bases, with 15 bases between. CDR3 length: 15 residues. The CDR3 protein is CASRLSRSSSYEQYF. CDR3 nucleotides: TGTGCCAGCAGGCTCTCTCGATCGAGCTCCTACGAGCAGTACTTC.

This clonotype appeared many times. The chain combines TRBV11-1 with TRBJ2-1; perhaps TRBD2 as D (7 bases). Germline lookup yields CDR1 SGHAT and CDR2 FQDESV (reference sequence). CDR3 length: 16 amino acids. V dropped 5 bases and J dropped 4 bases, with 18 bases sitting between them. CDR3 loop: CASSPGALADYNEQFF. CDR3 in DNA: TGTGCCAGCAGCCCAGGGGCGCTAGCGGATTACAATGAGCAGTTCTTC. Complete variable domain (other parts from reference TRBV11-1 and TRBJ2-1): EAEVAQSPRYKITEKSQAVAFWCDPISGHATLYWYRQILGQGPELLVQFQDESVVDDSQLPKDRFSAERLKGVDSTLKIQPAELGDSAMYLCASSPGALADYNEQFFGPGTRLTVL.

This clonotype showed up many times. V and J are TRBV2 and TRBJ2-1; unclear D gene. Trimming left V 2 bases short and J 7 bases short, with 9 bases between. The CDR3 consists of 13 residues. CDR1 and CDR2 from the germline V gene are SNHLY and FYNNEI. The CDR3 protein is CASSEQNNNEQFF. DNA for the CDR3: TGTGCCAGCAGTGAACAAAACAATAATGAGCAGTTCTTC.

The table lists this clonotype with many counts. The gene calls are TRBV5-1 and TRBJ2-1, with D tentatively TRBD1 or TRBD2 (5 bases each). V was clipped by 6 bases and J by 6 bases, with 13 bases between them. Germline V gives CDR1 SGHRS, CDR2 YFSETQ. This CDR3 comprises 13 residues. CDR3 region: CASNPLGVNEQFF. CDR3 nucleotide sequence: TGCGCCAGCAACCCCCTGGGGGTCAATGAGCAGTTCTTC. Combining the CDR3 with reference TRBV5-1 and TRBJ2-1 gives the whole variable domain KAGVTQTPRYLIKTRGQQVTLSCSPISGHRSVSWYQQTPGQGLQFLFEYFSETQRNKGNFPGRFSGRQFSNSRSEMNVSTLELGDSALYLCASNPLGVNEQFFGPGTRLTVL.

The CDR3 sequence is CASSRGLAKNNEQFF. The CDR3 DNA reads as TGTGCCAGCAGCCGGGGACTAGCGAAGAACAATGAGCAGTTCTTC. This chain joins TRBV11-2 and TRBJ2-1; 10 nucleotides agree with TRBD2. This CDR3 is built from 15 residues. After removal of 5 bases from V and 5 bases from J, the junction contained 6 bases not matched to a gene. Germline assignment: CDR1 SGHAT and CDR2 FQNNGV. The entire variable domain, with the rest obtained from reference TRBV11-2 and TRBJ2-1, is as follows: EAGVAQSPRYKIIEKRQSVAFWCNPISGHATLYWYQQILGQGPKLLIQFQNNGVVDDSQLPKDRFSAERLKGVDSTLKIQPAKLEDSAVYLCASSRGLAKNNEQFFGPGTRLTVL.

This clonotype has ten or more counts. The J gene is TRBJ2-1, the V gene TRBV4-2, with D perhaps TRBD2 (6 bases). Trimming took 1 base from V and 4 from J, leaving 14 bases between them. The CDR3 runs 16 residues. CDR1 is LGHNA, CDR2 YNFKEQ, per germline. CDR3 sequence (DNA): TGTGCCAGCAGCCAAGGGAACTCCGGGGGATACAATGAGCAGTTCTTC. Translated, it gives CASSQGNSGGYNEQFF.

At least ten counts were recorded for this clonotype. The chain links TRBV7-9 to TRBJ1-6; D gene uncertain. Deletions cut 2 bases from V and 13 bases from J, with 15 bases between. Germline CDR1 and CDR2: SEHNR and FQNEAQ (reference sequence). The CDR3 has 14 residues. The CDR3 DNA sequence: TGTGCCAGCAGCTTACCGGGGATCCCTCCCCCCCTCCACTTT. The encoded protein is CASSLPGIPPPLHF.

There are many counts of this clonotype. The CDR3 reads CASSLQGGTDTQYF. The DNA of the CDR3 is TGCGCCAGCAGCTTGCAAGGTGGCACAGATACGCAGTATTTT. This chain uses TRBV5-1 with TRBJ2-3, with D uncertain. This CDR3 has 14 amino acids. Trimming removed 1 base from V and 1 base from J, with 7 bases in between. From germline, CDR1 is SGHRS and CDR2 YFSETQ.

This clonotype showed up many times. The chain has TRBV5-4 and TRBJ2-2; 9 bases align to TRBD1. Germline CDR1 reads SGHNT; CDR2 reads YYREEE (reference sequence). With 3 bases clipped from V and 5 bases from J, the junction kept 5 bases outside the gene matches. The CDR3 is 15 amino acids. The DNA for the CDR3 is TGTGCCAGCAGCTGGGGACAGGGAGAGACCGGGGAGCTGTTTTTT. It yields the protein CASSWGQGETGELFF.

The rearrangement uses TRBV6-2 or TRBV6-3 and TRBJ1-6; the D is unclear. V lost 2 bases, J lost 10 bases, and 15 bases lay in between. CDR1 is MNHEY, CDR2 SVGEGT, per germline. This CDR3 is built from 15 residues. The DNA of the CDR3 is TGTGCCAGCAGTTACGCGGATCGTCGAGGGTCACCCCTCCACTTT. Its translation: CASSYADRRGSPLHF.

This clonotype came up many times. This sequence joins TRBV5-1 and TRBJ1-1, with 7 positions matching TRBD1. Germline assignment: CDR1 SGHRS and CDR2 YFSETQ. The CDR3 is 14 residues long. Trimming cost V 3 bases and J 0 bases; bases outside gene matches: 2. CDR3 protein: CASSSGQLNTEAFF. CDR3 in DNA: TGCGCCAGCAGCTCGGGACAGCTGAACACTGAAGCTTTCTTT.

There are a few counts of this clonotype. This chain connects TRBV7-8 to TRBJ2-3, with no clear D. Trimming stripped 5 bases from V and 1 base from J, with 7 bases between. CDR1 and CDR2 from the germline V gene are SGHVS and FQNEAQ. The length of the CDR3 is 13 residues. The CDR3 loop reads CASSPFRTDTQYF. The CDR3 coding sequence is TGTGCCAGCAGCCCCTTCCGCACAGATACGCAGTATTTT.

Many counts were recorded for this clonotype. The chain recombines TRBV2 with TRBJ1-6; D gene unclear. Germline V lookup: CDR1 SNHLY, CDR2 FYNNEI. The CDR3 sequence is 11 residues long. The V end lost 7 bases, the J end lost 8 bases, and 6 bases lay between the germline ends. The CDR3 loop reads CASNSDSPLHF. CDR3 nucleotide sequence: TGTGCCAGCAACTCGGATTCACCCCTCCACTTT.

The sample holds a few counts of this clonotype. The chain is built from TRBV7-3 and TRBJ2-6, with 7 bases fitting TRBD2. CDR1 is SGHTA and CDR2 is FQGTGA in the germline V gene. Losses at the gene ends were 4 bases for V and 0 bases for J; bases not matched to a gene: 6. The CDR3 consists of 17 residues. The chain's CDR3 is CASSSAGGNSGANVLTF. The CDR3 nucleotides are TGTGCCAGCAGCTCGGCCGGGGGGAACTCTGGGGCCAACGTCCTGACTTTC.

This clonotype was counted at least ten times. This rearrangement joins TRBV7-2 to TRBJ2-1; a possible D gene is TRBD1 (6 bases). CDR1 is SGHTA and CDR2 is FQGNSA in the germline V gene. The V and J ends lost 0 bases and 4 bases respectively, with 19 bases between them. The CDR3 is made up of 18 amino acids. The CDR3 sequence: CASSLALTGPDSYNEQFF. The CDR3 DNA is TGTGCCAGCAGCTTAGCGCTGACAGGACCCGATTCTTACAATGAGCAGTTCTTC.

This clonotype was seen many times. The CDR3 spells CASSPRLAAYTGELFF. The CDR3 nucleotides read TGTGCCAGCAGCCCGCGACTAGCGGCCTACACCGGGGAGCTGTTTTTT. This chain uses TRBV7-2 with TRBJ2-2; 9 nucleotides align to TRBD2. Trimming took 5 bases from V and 3 from J; bases not matched to a gene: 7. Germline CDR1 and CDR2: SGHTA and FQGNSA. The CDR3 has 16 amino acids.

This sequence joins TRBV7-6 and TRBJ2-5; 7 positions agree with TRBD2. The CDR3 loop spans 14 amino acids. Germline V CDR1 and CDR2: SGHVS, FNYEAQ. The V and J ends lost 5 bases and 3 bases, in that order; junction bases with no gene match: 6. CDR3 in amino acids: CASSHTAGEETQYF. The CDR3 DNA reads TGTGCCAGCAGCCATACGGCGGGAGAAGAGACCCAGTACTTC.

This clonotype was observed at least ten times. The V and J genes are TRBV9 and TRBJ2-5; 11 bases map to TRBD2. The CDR3 has 15 residues. V lost 2 bases to trimming and J lost 4 bases; unmatched junction nucleotides: 4. Germline-derived CDR1 and CDR2 are SGDLS and YYNGEE. CDR3 amino acids: CASSVGSGGAETQYF. In DNA, the CDR3 is TGTGCCAGCAGCGTCGGTAGCGGGGGGGCAGAGACCCAGTACTTC.

This clonotype was seen at least ten times. This chain joins TRBV2 and TRBJ2-2; D may be TRBD2 (6 bases). V lost 3 bases to trimming and J lost 3 bases, with 11 bases between them. Germline V gene data show CDR1 as SNHLY and CDR2 as FYNNEI. The CDR3 spans 15 residues. CDR3 region: CASSEMGGYTGELFF. CDR3 nucleotide sequence: TGTGCCAGCAGTGAGATGGGGGGATACACCGGGGAGCTGTTTTTT.

The chain joins TRBV7-2 to TRBJ2-5; D is unresolved. The ends were cut back, 1 base at V and 4 bases at J, with 13 bases in the middle. CDR3 length: 15 residues. Germline V CDR1 and CDR2: SGHTA, FQGNSA. This chain's CDR3 is CASSLEFGMGETQYF. The CDR3 DNA reads TGTGCCAGCAGCTTAGAGTTTGGGATGGGAGAGACCCAGTACTTC.